The rows below give T cell receptor beta chains drawn from one sample of a study of ipilimumab plus nivolumab after autologous stem cell transplantation. The table came from immunoSEQ multiplex PCR; TCRdb's copy has only in-frame clones and leaves some out. Among roughly 15,000 clones listed, 80% were seen once. Sequenced here: PBMCs, sampled in a trial of ipilimumab plus nivolumab as post-transplant consolidation. The receptors stem from a male donor with diffuse large B-cell lymphoma. The CDR3 runs from the conserved cysteine through the conserved F or W. D genes are given only for firm matches. Clone size is given for some rows only: seen once, a few or many times, or a class if the clone is expanded.

v_gene,j_gene,d_gene,abundance,len,CDR3nt,CDR3aa
TRBV21-1,TRBJ2-1,.,.,13,TGTGCCAGGCTACACCATTCCGACAATGAGCAGTTCTTC,CARLHHSDNEQFF
TRBV5-5,TRBJ2-7,.,.,12,TGTGCCAGCAGCTTTTCTATTAGCGAGCAGTACTTC,CASSFSISEQYF
TRBV27,TRBJ1-2,.,.,13,TGTGCCAGCAGTTTACAGGTCAACTATGGCTACACCTTC,CASSLQVNYGYTF
TRBV10-3,TRBJ2-3,TRBD1,.,12,TGTGCCACCCAGAGACCAGGGGGTACGCAGTATTTT,CATQRPGGTQYF
TRBV2,TRBJ2-3,.,.,11,TGTGCCAGCAGCCTAACAGATACGCAGTATTTT,CASSLTDTQYF
TRBV5-1,TRBJ2-5,.,.,11,TGCGCCAGCAGCTGGCAAGAGACCCAGTACTTC,CASSWQETQYF
TRBV11-2,TRBJ2-1,TRBD2,.,16,TGTGCCAGCAGCTTGTCTAATATAGCGGGGGGTGATGAGCAGTTCTTC,CASSLSNIAGGDEQFF
TRBV30,TRBJ1-2,.,.,12,TGTGCCTGGACTGGGGTGAACTATGGCTACACCTTC,CAWTGVNYGYTF
TRBV2,TRBJ2-1,TRBD2,.,15,TGTGCCAGCAGCCCGCTAGCGGGGGGGAACAATGAGCAGTTCTTC,CASSPLAGGNNEQFF
TRBV7-2,TRBJ2-7,.,.,13,TGTGCCAGCAGTCAGGTCGGGGGTTACGAGCAGTACTTC,CASSQVGGYEQYF
TRBV5-4,TRBJ2-5,TRBD1,.,17,TGTGCCAGCAGCTTAGGGGGGACAGGGGGCGCCCAAGAGACCCAGTACTTC,CASSLGGTGGAQETQYF
TRBV29-1,TRBJ1-5,.,.,13,TGCAGCGTTTCGAGCGGTAGCAATCAGCCCCAGCATTTT,CSVSSGSNQPQHF
TRBV2,TRBJ2-1,TRBD2,few,15,TGTGCCAGCAGGAGACTAGCGGGGGCCTACAATGAGCAGTTCTTC,CASRRLAGAYNEQFF
TRBV6-5,TRBJ2-6,.,.,15,TGTGCCAGCAGTACCTCGGAGTCTGGGGCCAACGTCCTGACTTTC,CASSTSESGANVLTF
TRBV4-1,TRBJ2-1,TRBD2,once,15,TGCGCCAGCAGCCGAGGACTAGGATTCTACAATGAGCAGTTCTTC,CASSRGLGFYNEQFF
TRBV7-9,TRBJ2-7,.,few,13,TGTGCCAGCAGCTTAGGGAGGGCCTACGAGCAGTACTTC,CASSLGRAYEQYF
TRBV18,TRBJ1-2,.,.,14,TGTGCCAGCTCACCACGAGAAGGATTATATGGCTACACCTTC,CASSPREGLYGYTF
TRBV5-4,TRBJ2-7,.,.,14,TGTGCCAGCAGCTCGCGGCAGGGACACTACGAGCAGTACTTC,CASSSRQGHYEQYF
TRBV6-5,TRBJ1-2,.,.,12,TGTGCCAGCAGTTACAGGGAGGATGGCTACACCTTC,CASSYREDGYTF
TRBV19,TRBJ2-2,.,.,17,TGTGCCAGTAGTATAGTTTGGAGGGGGCCAAACACCGGGGAGCTGTTTTTT,CASSIVWRGPNTGELFF
TRBV15,TRBJ1-1,.,.,16,TGTGCCACCAGCAGAAACCTGGGACGGAATAACACTGAAGCTTTCTTT,CATSRNLGRNNTEAFF
TRBV7-6,TRBJ2-3,.,.,17,TGTGCCAGCAGCCCCCTCCTTCGGACAGCCGCCCTTGGTACGCAGTATTTT,CASSPLLRTAALGTQYF
TRBV6-1,TRBJ1-1,TRBD1,.,17,TGTGCCAGCAGTGACTACCTGGACAGGGGAGTTGATCCTGAAGCTTTCTTT,CASSDYLDRGVDPEAFF
TRBV5-6,TRBJ2-1,.,.,14,TGTGCCAGCAGCTTGCAACGCACCTACAATGAGCAGTTCTTC,CASSLQRTYNEQFF
TRBV11-2,TRBJ2-1,.,few,15,TGTGCCAGCAGCACCACGGGATTTACCTACAATGAGCAGTTCTTC,CASSTTGFTYNEQFF
TRBV10-2,TRBJ2-2,.,.,16,TGCGCCAGCAGTGAAGGGACGGGGGGCACCACCGGGGAGCTGTTTTTT,CASSEGTGGTTGELFF
TRBV6-5,TRBJ1-1,.,once,13,TGTGCCAGCAGAGGGACACGCAACACTGAAGCTTTCTTT,CASRGTRNTEAFF
TRBV7-9,TRBJ1-5,TRBD1,few,14,TGTGCCAGCAGCCATGAGGGGGCCCAGCAGCCCCAGCATTTT,CASSHEGAQQPQHF
TRBV7-3,TRBJ1-2,.,.,13,TGTGCCAGCAGCCCGCCGGGGGCTGAGGGCTACACCTTC,CASSPPGAEGYTF
TRBV18,TRBJ1-1,.,.,13,TGTGCCAGCTCACAGGGATCGGGCACTGAAGCTTTCTTT,CASSQGSGTEAFF
TRBV30,TRBJ1-6,.,.,16,TGTGCCTGGAGGGGGGGGGACGGCTCCTATAATTCACCCCTCCACTTT,CAWRGGDGSYNSPLHF
TRBV6-5,TRBJ1-1,.,.,13,TGTGCCATCAGCGGGGAGGGGGTTACTGAAGCTTTCTTT,CAISGEGVTEAFF
TRBV5-4,TRBJ2-4,.,few,18,TGTGCCAGCAGCTTAACTAGCCTGATCTCTCCAGCCAAAAACATTCAGTACTTC,CASSLTSLISPAKNIQYF
TRBV4-3,TRBJ2-2,.,once,11,TGCGCCAGCAGCCAGGCGGGGGAGCTGTTTTTT,CASSQAGELFF
TRBV11-2,TRBJ2-1,.,few,14,TGTGCCAGCAGCTTCAGGTTAGATCACAATGAGCAGTTCTTC,CASSFRLDHNEQFF
TRBV19,TRBJ2-7,TRBD2,.,14,TGTGCCAGTAGCGGGACTAGAACTCCCTACGAGCAGTACTTC,CASSGTRTPYEQYF
TRBV7-6,TRBJ1-2,.,.,16,TGTGCCAGCAGCTTAGCCCCCGCTGGGGAGGACTATGGCTACACCTTC,CASSLAPAGEDYGYTF
TRBV7-8,TRBJ1-3,TRBD1,.,16,TGTGCCAGCAGCCGGCTCGGGACAGGGGCTGGAAACACCATATATTTT,CASSRLGTGAGNTIYF
TRBV7-2,TRBJ2-5,.,few,13,TGTGCCAGCAGCTACGACAGCCCGGGGACCCAGTACTTC,CASSYDSPGTQYF
TRBV7-9,TRBJ2-1,TRBD2,.,16,TGTGCCAGCAGCTCTAGACTAGCGGGGGGGCCCGCAGAGCAGTTCTTC,CASSSRLAGGPAEQFF
TRBV7-2,TRBJ2-1,TRBD2,.,19,TGTGCCAGCAGCTTAGGGGTTCTAGCGGGGGGCGGCGGAGCCAATGAGCAGTTCTTC,CASSLGVLAGGGGANEQFF
TRBV27,TRBJ1-5,.,.,13,TGTGCCAGCAGTTTCGGGTGGAATCAGCCCCAGCATTTT,CASSFGWNQPQHF
TRBV10-1,TRBJ2-3,.,.,13,TGCGCCAGCAGTGGGTTCTTAACAGATACGCAGTATTTT,CASSGFLTDTQYF
TRBV5-1,TRBJ1-2,.,.,13,TGCGCCAGCAGCTTACGAGGGGTCGATGGCTACACCTTC,CASSLRGVDGYTF
TRBV5-8,TRBJ1-5,.,.,14,TGTGCCAGCAGCTTGGGAGGGGGACGTCAGCCCCAGCATTTT,CASSLGGGRQPQHF
TRBV10-2,TRBJ2-7,TRBD1,.,15,TGCGCCAGCAGTGATCCTGGGACAGGGGGTTACGAGCAGTACTTC,CASSDPGTGGYEQYF
TRBV25-1,TRBJ1-4,TRBD1,.,15,TGTGCCAGCAGTGATTCCGGGACAGGGAATGAAAAACTGTTTTTT,CASSDSGTGNEKLFF
TRBV4-1,TRBJ1-1,.,.,15,TGCGCCAGCAGCCAAGTGGGGGGATATTACACTGAAGCTTTCTTT,CASSQVGGYYTEAFF
TRBV19,TRBJ1-1,.,.,14,TGTGCCAGTAGTATAGGCACAGGGAGAAATGAAGCTTTCTTT,CASSIGTGRNEAFF
TRBV7-3,TRBJ2-1,.,few,15,TGTGCCAGCAGCCAGGACGGTGTAGGGTACAATGAGCAGTTCTTC,CASSQDGVGYNEQFF
TRBV2,TRBJ2-3,TRBD1,.,15,TGTGCCAGCAGGGTTTACAGGGGTGGCACAGATACGCAGTATTTT,CASRVYRGGTDTQYF
TRBV5-1,TRBJ2-1,TRBD2,once,16,TGCGCCAGCCGCCGGGGGGACGGGGGGTCCTACAATGAGCAGTTCTTC,CASRRGDGGSYNEQFF
TRBV19,TRBJ2-7,.,.,14,TGTGCCAGTAGTTTGGGGGGACAAGTGAGAGAGCAGTACTTC,CASSLGGQVREQYF
TRBV7-2,TRBJ2-1,.,.,12,TGTGCCAGCAGCTTAGTTGGCAATGAGCAGTTCTTC,CASSLVGNEQFF
TRBV5-1,TRBJ2-7,TRBD2,.,15,TGCGCCAGCAGCCGACGACTAGCGGGGGCCTACGAGCAGTACTTC,CASSRRLAGAYEQYF
TRBV7-9,TRBJ2-5,TRBD1,few,14,TGTGCCAGCAGCTTGGGGACAGGCCGAGAGACCCAGTACTTC,CASSLGTGRETQYF